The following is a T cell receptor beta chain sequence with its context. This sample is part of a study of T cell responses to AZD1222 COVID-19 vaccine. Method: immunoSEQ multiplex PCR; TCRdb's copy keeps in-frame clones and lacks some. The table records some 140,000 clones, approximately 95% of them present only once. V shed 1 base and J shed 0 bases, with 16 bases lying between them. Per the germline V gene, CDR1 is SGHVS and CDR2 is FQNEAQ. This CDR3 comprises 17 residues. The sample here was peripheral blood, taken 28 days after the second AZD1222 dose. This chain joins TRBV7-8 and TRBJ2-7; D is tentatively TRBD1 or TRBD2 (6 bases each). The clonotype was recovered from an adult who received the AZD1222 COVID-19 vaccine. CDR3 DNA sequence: TGTGCCAGCAGCTTAGTCGCCGGGGGCCATAGCTCCTACGAGCAGTACTTC. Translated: CASSLVAGGHSSYEQYF.